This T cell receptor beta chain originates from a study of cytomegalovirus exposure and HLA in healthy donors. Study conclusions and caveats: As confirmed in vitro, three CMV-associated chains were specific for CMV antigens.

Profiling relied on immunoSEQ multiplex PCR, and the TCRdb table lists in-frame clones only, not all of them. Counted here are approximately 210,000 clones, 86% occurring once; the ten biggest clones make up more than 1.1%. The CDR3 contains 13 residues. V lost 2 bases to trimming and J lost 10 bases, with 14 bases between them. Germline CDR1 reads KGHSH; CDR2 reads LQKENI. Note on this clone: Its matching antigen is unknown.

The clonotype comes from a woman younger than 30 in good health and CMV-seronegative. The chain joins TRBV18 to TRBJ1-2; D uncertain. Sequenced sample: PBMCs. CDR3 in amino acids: CASSPADPPLYTF. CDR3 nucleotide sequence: TGTGCCAGCTCACCAGCAGATCCCCCGCTCTACACCTTC.